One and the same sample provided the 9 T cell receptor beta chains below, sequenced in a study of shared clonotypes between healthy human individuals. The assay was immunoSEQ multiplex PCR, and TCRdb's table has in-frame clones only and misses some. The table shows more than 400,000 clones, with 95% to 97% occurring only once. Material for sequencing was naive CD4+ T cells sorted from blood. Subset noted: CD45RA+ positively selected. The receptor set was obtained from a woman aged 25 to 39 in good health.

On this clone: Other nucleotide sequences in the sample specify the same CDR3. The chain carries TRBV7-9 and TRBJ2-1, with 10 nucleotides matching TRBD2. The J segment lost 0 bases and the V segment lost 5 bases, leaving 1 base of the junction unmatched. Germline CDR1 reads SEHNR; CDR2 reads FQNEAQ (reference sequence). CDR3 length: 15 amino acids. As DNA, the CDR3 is TGTGCCAGCAGCCGGACTAGCGGCTCCTACAATGAGCAGTTCTTC. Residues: CASSRTSGSYNEQFF.

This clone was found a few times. In DNA form, the CDR3 reads TGTGCCAGCAGCGGTGAAAAACTGTTTTTT. Translating gives CASSGEKLFF. The J gene is TRBJ1-4, the V gene TRBV7-9, with D hard to call. Germline V gene sequence: CDR1 SEHNR, CDR2 FQNEAQ (reference sequence). Between the trimmed V and J ends, which lost 5 bases and 7 bases, there was a span of 2 bases. The CDR3 covers 10 residues.

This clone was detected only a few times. CDR3 protein: CASSFPAVQGDQPQHF. Written as DNA, the CDR3 is TGTGCCAGCAGTTTCCCCGCAGTTCAGGGAGACCAGCCCCAGCATTTT. The chain has TRBV28 and TRBJ1-5; D might be TRBD1 (5 bases). Trimming removed 3 bases from V and 7 bases from J, with 19 bases in between. CDR1 and CDR2 (germline): MDHEN, SYDVKM. This CDR3 spans 16 amino acids.

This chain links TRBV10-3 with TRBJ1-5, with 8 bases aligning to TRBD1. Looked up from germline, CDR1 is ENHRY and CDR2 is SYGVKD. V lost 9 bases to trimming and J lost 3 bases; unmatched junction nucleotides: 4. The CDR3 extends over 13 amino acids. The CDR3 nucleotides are TGTGCCATAGCACAGGGGGTCAATCAGCCCCAGCATTTT. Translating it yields CAIAQGVNQPQHF.

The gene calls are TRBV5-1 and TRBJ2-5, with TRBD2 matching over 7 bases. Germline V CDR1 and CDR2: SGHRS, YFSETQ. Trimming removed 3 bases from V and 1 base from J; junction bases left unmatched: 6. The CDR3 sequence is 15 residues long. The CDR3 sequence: CASSSPSGVQETQYF. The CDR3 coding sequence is TGCGCCAGCAGCTCACCTAGCGGAGTCCAAGAGACCCAGTACTTC.

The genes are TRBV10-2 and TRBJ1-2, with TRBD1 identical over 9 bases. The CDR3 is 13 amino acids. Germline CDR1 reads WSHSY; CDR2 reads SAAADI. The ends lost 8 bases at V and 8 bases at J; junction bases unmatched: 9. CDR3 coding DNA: TGCGCCAGCGCCGGGACAGGGTTTGGAGGCTACACCTTC. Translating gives CASAGTGFGGYTF.

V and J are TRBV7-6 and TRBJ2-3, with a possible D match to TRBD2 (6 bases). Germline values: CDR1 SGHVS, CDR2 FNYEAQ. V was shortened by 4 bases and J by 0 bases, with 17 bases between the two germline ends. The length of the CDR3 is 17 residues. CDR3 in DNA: TGTGCCAGCAGCTCAATACGACTAGAAACTAGCACAGATACGCAGTATTTT. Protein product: CASSSIRLETSTDTQYF. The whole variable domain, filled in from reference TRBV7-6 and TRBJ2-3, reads GAGVSQSPRYKVTKRGQDVALRCDPISGHVSLYWYRQALGQGPEFLTYFNYEAQQDKSGLPNDRFSAERPEGSISTLTIQRTEQRDSAMYRCASSSIRLETSTDTQYFGPGTRLTVL.

The CDR3 sequence: CASSQEVRAKGNTIYF. In DNA, the CDR3 is TGCGCCAGCAGCCAAGAGGTCCGGGCTAAGGGCAACACCATATATTTT. V gene TRBV4-1 combines with J gene TRBJ1-3; D is unresolved. Trimming took off 0 bases at V and 7 bases at J, with 16 bases between the two ends. Germline lookup yields CDR1 MGHRA and CDR2 YSYEKL. This CDR3 has 16 amino acids.

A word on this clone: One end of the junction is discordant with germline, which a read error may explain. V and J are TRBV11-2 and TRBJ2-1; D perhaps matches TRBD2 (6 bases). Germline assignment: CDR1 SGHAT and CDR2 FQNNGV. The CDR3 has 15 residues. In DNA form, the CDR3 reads TGTGCCAGCAGCTTAGATACTAGCTCCCACAATGAGCAGTTCTTC. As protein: CASSLDTSSHNEQFF.